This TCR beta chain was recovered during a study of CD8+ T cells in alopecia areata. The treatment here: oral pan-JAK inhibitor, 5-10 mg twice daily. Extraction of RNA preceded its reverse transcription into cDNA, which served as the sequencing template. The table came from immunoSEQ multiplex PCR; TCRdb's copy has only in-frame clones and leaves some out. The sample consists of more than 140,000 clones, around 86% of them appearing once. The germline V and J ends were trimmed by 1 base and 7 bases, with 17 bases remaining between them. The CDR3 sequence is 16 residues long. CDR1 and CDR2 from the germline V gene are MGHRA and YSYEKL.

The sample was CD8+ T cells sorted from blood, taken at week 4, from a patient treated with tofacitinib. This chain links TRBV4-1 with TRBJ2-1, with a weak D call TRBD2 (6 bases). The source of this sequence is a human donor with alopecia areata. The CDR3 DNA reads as TGCGCCAGCAGCCAAGCACTCGGAGGGGAAATTAATGAGCAGTTCTTC. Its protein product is CASSQALGGEINEQFF.